This T cell receptor beta chain was identified during a study of CXCR3 chemokines and chemotherapy response in bladder cancer. This clonotype has ten or more counts. CDR3 length equals 14 residues. Germline CDR1 DFQATT, CDR2 SNEGSKA (reference sequence). Trimming shortened V by 3 bases and J by 8 bases, and 17 bases separated the two germline ends. TCRdb re-analysed the PCR reads in MiXCR, keeping a single row per CDR3 protein. The sample yields several thousand distinct CDR3 sequences, 14% seen once. V and J are TRBV20-1 and TRBJ2-4; tentative D call: TRBD1 (5 bases). This specimen was taken from a patient whose treatment included neoadjuvant chemotherapy. This TCR came from a human donor with bladder cancer that responded to neoadjuvant chemotherapy. The CDR3 protein is CSARADRGSDIQYF. The CDR3 DNA sequence: TGCAGTGCTAGGGCAGACAGAGGTTCGGACATTCAGTACTTC.